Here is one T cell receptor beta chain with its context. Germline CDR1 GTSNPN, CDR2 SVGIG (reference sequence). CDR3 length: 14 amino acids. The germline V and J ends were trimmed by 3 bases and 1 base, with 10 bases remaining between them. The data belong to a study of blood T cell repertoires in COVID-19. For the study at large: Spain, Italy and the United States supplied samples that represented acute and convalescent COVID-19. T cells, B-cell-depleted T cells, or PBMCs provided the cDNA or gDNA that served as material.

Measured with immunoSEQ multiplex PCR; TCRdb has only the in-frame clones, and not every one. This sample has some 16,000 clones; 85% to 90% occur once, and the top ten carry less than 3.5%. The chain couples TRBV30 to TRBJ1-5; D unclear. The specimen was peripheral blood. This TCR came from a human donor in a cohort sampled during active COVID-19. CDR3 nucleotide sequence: TGTGCCTGGAGCGGCGGGTTGAGCAATCAGCCCCAGCATTTT. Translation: CAWSGGLSNQPQHF.